Presented here are 26 T cell receptor beta chains from one specimen sequenced in a study of shared clonotypes between healthy human individuals. Clones were sequenced by immunoSEQ multiplex PCR, and TCRdb holds only the in-frame ones, with some missing. Of 2 million to 2.5 million clones listed, 85% to 95% are singletons. Sequencing was carried out using naive CD4+ T cells sorted from blood. Subset reported: CD45RA+ positively selected. Every receptor here comes from a man aged 18 to 30 in good health.

This rearrangement joins TRBV13 to TRBJ1-1; 7 bases align to TRBD1. Germline CDR1 is PRHDT and CDR2 is FYEKMQ (reference sequence). V was pared by 5 bases and J by 5 bases, with 14 bases of the junction left unmatched. The CDR3 totals 16 residues. The CDR3 spells CASSRVEGASGTEAFF. DNA for the CDR3: TGTGCCAGCAGCCGAGTCGAGGGGGCCTCGGGGACTGAAGCTTTCTTT.

The V gene is TRBV1, the J gene TRBJ2-5. TRBV1 is assigned pseudogene status. The CDR3 loop spans 20 amino acids. The CDR3 DNA reads as TGCACCAGCAGCCAAGATCCCCCCTCCATCCGGGGGCCGGACCAAGAGACCCAGTACTTC. It codes for CTSSQDPPSIRGPDQETQYF.

The CDR3 DNA reads as TGTGCCACCAGCAGGGCCCCCGCAGGGCCCCAGCATTTT. The encoded protein is CATSRAPAGPQHF. The gene calls are TRBV15 and TRBJ1-5; D is ambiguous. Germline CDR1 reads LNHNV; CDR2 reads YYDKDF (reference sequence). The CDR3 sequence is 13 residues long. V lost 3 bases and J 9 bases, leaving 12 bases between the germline ends. The variable domain in full, with the rest retrieved from reference TRBV15 and TRBJ1-5, is DAMVIQNPRYQVTQFGKPVTLSCSQTLNHNVMYWYQQKSSQAPKLLFHYYDKDFNNEADTPDNFQSRRPNTSFCFLDIRSPGLGDTAMYLCATSRAPAGPQHFGDGTRLSIL.

V usage is TRBV5-1 and J usage is TRBJ2-7, with 7 bases fitting TRBD1. Germline loops: CDR1 SGHRS, CDR2 YFSETQ. The CDR3 has 15 residues. V was pared by 0 bases and J by 1 base, with 4 bases of the junction left unmatched. The CDR3 region is CASSLAGTESYEQYF. CDR3 nucleotides: TGCGCCAGCAGCTTGGCGGGGACAGAGTCCTACGAGCAGTACTTC.

The rearrangement joins TRBV6-1 to TRBJ1-4; TRBD1 might be the D (6 bases). V was shortened by 2 bases and J by 3 bases, with 10 bases between the two germline ends. The germline CDR1 and CDR2 sequences are MNHNS and SASEGT. The CDR3 has 15 amino acids. The CDR3 DNA follows: TGTGCCAGCAGTGAAATAGGGGGAGCTAATGAAAAACTGTTTTTT. Translating it yields CASSEIGGANEKLFF.

The chain employs TRBV6-1 and TRBJ1-1, with a tentative D call TRBD1 (6 bases). The CDR3 totals 12 residues. The V end lost 5 bases, the J end lost 5 bases, and 9 bases lay between the germline ends. Germline lookup yields CDR1 MNHNS and CDR2 SASEGT. This chain's CDR3 is CASSQGKTEAFF. The DNA of the CDR3 is TGTGCCAGCAGTCAGGGGAAAACTGAAGCTTTCTTT.

This clone has just one count. The chain joins TRBV6-6 to TRBJ1-6; 8 nucleotides match TRBD1. Germline V gene data show CDR1 as MNHNY and CDR2 as SVGAGI (reference sequence). V shed 6 bases and J 3 bases; nucleotides not matched to a gene: 7. This CDR3 region has 16 residues. DNA for the CDR3: TGTGCCAGCAGGCAACAGGGGGATCGCTATAATTCACCCCTCCACTTT. This translates into CASRQQGDRYNSPLHF.

The chain employs TRBV28 and TRBJ2-3, with D maybe TRBD1 (6 bases). Trimming stripped 1 base from V and 13 bases from J, with 18 bases between. CDR3 length: 14 amino acids. Germline V gene data show CDR1 as MDHEN and CDR2 as SYDVKM. The CDR3 sequence is CASSLSGASQVKYF. The DNA for the CDR3 is TGTGCCAGCAGTTTATCAGGGGCCTCTCAGGTAAAGTATTTT.

Note on this clone: Other DNA sequences in the same sample also yield this CDR3. This chain connects TRBV5-1 to TRBJ1-6, with 9 bases matching TRBD1. Trimming at V came to 0 bases and at J to 7 bases, leaving 2 bases not matched to a gene. Germline CDR1 reads SGHRS; CDR2 reads YFSETQ. The CDR3 totals 15 residues. The CDR3 protein is CASSLDGTGNSPLHF. In DNA form, the CDR3 reads TGCGCCAGCAGCTTGGACGGGACAGGGAATTCACCCCTCCACTTT.

This clone was counted a single time. This chain joins TRBV30 and TRBJ2-3; TRBD2 matches at 9 bases. CDR1 is GTSNPN and CDR2 is SVGIG in the germline V gene (reference sequence). With V trimmed by 0 bases and J by 2 bases, 6 bases remained unmatched. The CDR3 loop spans 16 amino acids. Here the CDR3 reads CAWSVHGGRVTDTQYF. As DNA, the CDR3 is TGTGCCTGGAGTGTACATGGCGGGAGGGTCACAGATACGCAGTATTTT.

The rearrangement uses TRBV10-3 and TRBJ2-7; 11 bases are a match to TRBD2. This CDR3 has 15 residues. The trim removed 4 bases at V and 6 bases at J, leaving 8 bases unmatched. Germline values: CDR1 ENHRY, CDR2 SYGVKD. The CDR3 nucleotides read TGTGCCATCAGTGGACTACTAGCGGGAGAATCCGAGCAGTACTTC. It translates to CAISGLLAGESEQYF.

CDR3 sequence: CASSFPTAMNTEAFF. CDR3 bases: TGTGCCAGCAGTTTCCCGACAGCTATGAACACTGAAGCTTTCTTT. J is TRBJ1-1 and V is TRBV28; weak D call: TRBD1 (5 bases). This CDR3 comprises 15 residues. The ends were cut back, 3 bases at V and 0 bases at J, with 11 bases in the middle. The germline gives CDR1 MDHEN, CDR2 SYDVKM.

The V call is TRBV5-6, the J call TRBJ2-3; D unresolved. With 3 bases removed from V and 0 bases from J, the gap between germline ends came to 11 bases. The CDR3 is 15 amino acids. Germline CDR1 reads SGHDT; CDR2 reads YYEEEE. The CDR3 coding sequence is TGTGCCAGCAGCTCTCCAATTACTAGCACAGATACGCAGTATTTT. It is translated as CASSSPITSTDTQYF.

The chain employs TRBV9 and TRBJ2-5, with D possibly matching TRBD2 (6 bases). The germline V gene has CDR1 SGDLS and CDR2 YYNGEE. The CDR3 spans 14 residues. V gave up 0 bases and J gave up 5 bases, with 11 bases separating them. The CDR3 protein is CASSVVGLAETQYF. The DNA for the CDR3 is TGTGCCAGCAGCGTAGTTGGCCTAGCGGAGACCCAGTACTTC.

About this clone itself: A much larger clone is a single base away; this may be a read error. Other DNA sequences in this sample translate to the same CDR3. The rearrangement links TRBV9 to TRBJ1-6; D ambiguous. Deletions cut 8 bases from V and 9 bases from J, with 21 bases between. The CDR3 contains 15 residues. The germline gives CDR1 SGDLS, CDR2 YYNGEE. The DNA of the CDR3 is TGTGCCAGTAGCACTTCCGGGAGCTGGGCTTCACCCCTCCACTTT. It encodes CASSTSGSWASPLHF.

The chain recombines TRBV5-4 with TRBJ1-1; 9 bases are shared with TRBD1. The V gene's germline CDR1 is SGHNT and CDR2 YYREEE (reference sequence). V dropped 4 bases and J dropped 11; count of bases not matched to a gene: 15. The CDR3 consists of 15 residues. The CDR3 sequence is CASSLKHGTGTGAFF. In nucleotides, the CDR3 is TGTGCCAGCAGCCTAAAACACGGGACAGGGACGGGGGCTTTCTTT.

The V gene is TRBV7-9, the J gene TRBJ2-5; no definite D call. The germline V gene encodes CDR1 SEHNR and CDR2 FQNEAQ (reference sequence). The CDR3 contains 14 residues. Trimming stripped 5 bases from V and 5 bases from J, with 15 bases between. The CDR3 DNA follows: TGTGCCAGCAGCCCGGCGTTCCCGAGGGAGACCCAGTACTTC. Translating gives CASSPAFPRETQYF.

The CDR3 sequence: CASSQGVLPSGEQETQYF. In DNA form, the CDR3 reads TGCGCCAGCAGCCAAGGGGTTCTGCCTAGCGGGGAACAAGAGACCCAGTACTTC. The chain uses TRBV4-1 and TRBJ2-5; 9 positions agree with TRBD2. The germline V gene has CDR1 MGHRA and CDR2 YSYEKL. The CDR3 totals 18 residues. Losses at the gene ends were 1 base for V and 2 bases for J; bases not matched to a gene: 11.

Note on this clone: An end of the junction differs from the germline gene, which may be a read error. The V call is TRBV19, the J call TRBJ1-2, with a tentative D call TRBD1 (5 bases). Germline V gene sequence: CDR1 LNHDA, CDR2 SQIVND (reference sequence). This CDR3 has 16 amino acids. The CDR3 DNA follows: TGTGTCAGTAGTATTCGATCAGGGTACTACGTCTATGGCTACACCTTC. Protein product: CVSSIRSGYYVYGYTF. Full variable domain (rest looked up from reference TRBV19 and TRBJ1-2): DGGITQSPKYLFRKEGQNVTLSCEQNLNHDAMYWYRQDPGQGLRLIYYSQIVNDFQKGDIAEGYSVSREKKESFPLTVTSAQKNPTAFYLCVSSIRSGYYVYGYTFGSGTRLTVV.

The rearrangement links TRBV7-2 to TRBJ2-5, with TRBD2 matching over 14 bases. After removal of 5 bases from V and 5 bases from J, the junction contained 7 bases not matched to a gene. Per germline, CDR1 SGHTA and CDR2 FQGNSA. CDR3 size: 16 residues. The CDR3 DNA reads TGTGCCAGCAGCCAGGGGACTAGCGGGAGTCTGGAGACCCAGTACTTC. Protein product: CASSQGTSGSLETQYF.

The chain combines TRBV6-5 with TRBJ1-1; D is unclear. This CDR3 is 13 amino acids long. V lost 3 bases, J lost 0 bases, and 5 bases lay in between. CDR1 and CDR2 (germline): MNHEY, SVGAGI. The CDR3 nucleotides read TGTGCCAGCAGTTATTGGGTGAACACTGAAGCTTTCTTT. Its translation: CASSYWVNTEAFF.

V gene TRBV5-1 combines with J gene TRBJ2-7; D gene unclear. Looked up from germline, CDR1 is SGHRS and CDR2 is YFSETQ. This CDR3 contains 13 residues. Trimming took off 1 base at V and 2 bases at J, with 7 bases between the two ends. The CDR3: CASSLMATYEQYF. The CDR3 nucleotides are TGCGCCAGCAGCTTGATGGCTACCTACGAGCAGTACTTC.

The rearrangement joins TRBV6-5 to TRBJ1-3; D unresolved. This CDR3 is built from 16 residues. V lost 0 bases and J lost 2, with 11 bases in between. Germline assignment: CDR1 MNHEY and CDR2 SVGAGI. DNA for the CDR3: TGTGCCAGCAGTTACTCGTCCGCCGGCGCTGGAAACACCATATATTTT. This encodes CASSYSSAGAGNTIYF.

Notes on this clone: Different DNA sequences within this sample yield the same CDR3. V and J are TRBV7-3 and TRBJ1-5; no clear D. V lost 0 bases and J 7 bases, leaving 7 bases between the germline ends. Germline-derived CDR1 and CDR2 are SGHTA and FQGTGA. There are 13 residues in the CDR3. CDR3 in DNA: TGTGCCAGCAGCTTAACGCGAGAGCAGCCCCAGCATTTT. Translating gives CASSLTREQPQHF.

The chain has TRBV21-1 and TRBJ1-6; TRBD1 is the table's D call, not checked against the DNA. TRBV21-1 is marked as a pseudogene. This CDR3 comprises 17 residues. The CDR3 region has the DNA TGTGCCAGCCTGCCGGACAGATGTAGCTCCTATAATTCACCCCTCCACTTT. Amino acid sequence: CASLPDRCSSYNSPLHF.

The chain couples TRBV5-4 to TRBJ2-7; D is perhaps TRBD2 (5 bases). The V and J ends lost 2 bases and 7 bases respectively, with 10 bases between them. The germline V gene encodes CDR1 SGHNT and CDR2 YYREEE (reference sequence). The CDR3 is 12 residues long. The CDR3 region is CASSLDRREQYF. The CDR3 DNA is TGTGCCAGCAGCTTAGATAGGAGGGAGCAGTACTTC.